This T cell receptor (beta chain) was retrieved from a study of blood T cell repertoires in COVID-19. The germline V and J ends were trimmed by 6 bases and 1 base, with 9 bases remaining between them. Germline V gene lookup returns CDR1 WSHSY and CDR2 SAAADI. There are 13 residues in the CDR3. Produced via immunoSEQ multiplex PCR; TCRdb's table is partial and in-frame only. The repertoire consists of roughly 280,000 clones, with approximately 83% occurring once and the leading ten covering approximately 9.9%. This clone has just one count. The genes are TRBV10-2 and TRBJ1-1, with a possible D match to TRBD1 (6 bases). The sequence was obtained from a woman in her sixties or seventies with acute or convalescent COVID-19. The sample consisted of peripheral blood. The CDR3 region is CASRVGQNTEAFF. The CDR3 nucleotides read TGCGCCAGCAGAGTGGGACAGAACACTGAAGCTTTCTTT.